This T cell receptor (beta chain) was identified in a study of blood T cell repertoires in COVID-19. The CDR3 has 17 amino acids. Germline values: CDR1 SGHVS, CDR2 FQNEAQ. V lost 3 bases and J 3 bases, leaving 18 bases between the germline ends. Measured with immunoSEQ multiplex PCR; TCRdb has only the in-frame clones, and not every one. The sample consists of roughly 150,000 clones, roughly nine tenths of them appearing once. Sequencing was carried out using peripheral blood. This chain uses TRBV7-8 with TRBJ2-1; TRBD1 might be the D (6 bases). This receptor was obtained from a young man with COVID-19, enrolled during active disease. The CDR3 DNA sequence: TGTGCCAGCAGCTTGGATATGCTGAGGGGGAGCTACAATGAGCAGTTCTTC. It specifies CASSLDMLRGSYNEQFF.